This TCR beta chain appears in the sequencing data of a study of metastatic and nonmetastatic thyroid tumors. Looking at the study overall: Malignant thyroid and benign thyroid patients provided blood and tumor or nodule tissue whose repertoires were compared. Study-wide results and limits: Compared with benign nodules, malignant thyroid tumors were reported to have significantly higher TCR beta diversity in both blood and tumor.

Not a single patient had been given any form of treatment at any point before undergoing thyroid surgery. The CDR3 extends over 14 amino acids. Germline lookup yields CDR1 MNHEY and CDR2 SVGAGI. The J segment lost 6 bases and the V segment lost 2 bases, leaving 4 bases of the junction unmatched. This clone was seen ten or more times. Its matching antigen is unknown. Original methodology: A papillary thyroid cancer distant-metastasis classifier was built from CDR3 differences across clinicopathological groups. TCRdb used MiXCR to call clones anew from the PCR reads. It is TCRdb's table, rather than the study itself, that gives the V and J calls and clone size. The sample comprises around 36,000 clones, roughly 29% of which are singletons, and less than 9% rests with the top ten.

The receptor comes from a female donor with papillary thyroid cancer or a benign thyroid nodule (not recorded which). Some clones in this sample may be carry-over from other donors' samples. The chain couples TRBV6-5 to TRBJ1-5, with 7 bases aligning to TRBD1. Sequencing was carried out using blood. The CDR3 nucleotides read TGTGCCAGCAGTTACGAGGGGGCGGGTCAGCCCCAGCATTTT. This encodes CASSYEGAGQPQHF.